This T cell receptor beta chain comes out of a study of shared clonotypes between healthy human individuals. Study findings and constraints: Only blood underwent sampling, and tissue repertoires likely differ. As a rule, naive subsets had a larger estimated richness than memory subsets.

For this clone: As yet, its antigen is unknown.

The table came from immunoSEQ multiplex PCR; TCRdb's copy has only in-frame clones and leaves some out. The sample shows about 2 million clones, 85% to 95% of them seen only once. Only Caucasian adults living in Nashville, Tennessee served as donors. CDR1 is SEHNR, CDR2 FQNEAQ, per germline (reference sequence). V was clipped by 3 bases and J by 1 base, with 10 bases between them. CDR3 length equals 14 residues. The TCR sequence derives from a man aged 18-30 years in good health. Sequencing input: naive CD4+ T cells sorted from blood. Subset meaning: CD45RA+ positively selected. The chain recombines TRBV7-9 with TRBJ2-7, with D perhaps assigned TRBD1 or TRBD2 (5 bases each). CDR3 loop: CASSFLGASYEQYF. CDR3 in DNA: TGTGCCAGCAGCTTTCTCGGGGCTTCCTACGAGCAGTACTTC.